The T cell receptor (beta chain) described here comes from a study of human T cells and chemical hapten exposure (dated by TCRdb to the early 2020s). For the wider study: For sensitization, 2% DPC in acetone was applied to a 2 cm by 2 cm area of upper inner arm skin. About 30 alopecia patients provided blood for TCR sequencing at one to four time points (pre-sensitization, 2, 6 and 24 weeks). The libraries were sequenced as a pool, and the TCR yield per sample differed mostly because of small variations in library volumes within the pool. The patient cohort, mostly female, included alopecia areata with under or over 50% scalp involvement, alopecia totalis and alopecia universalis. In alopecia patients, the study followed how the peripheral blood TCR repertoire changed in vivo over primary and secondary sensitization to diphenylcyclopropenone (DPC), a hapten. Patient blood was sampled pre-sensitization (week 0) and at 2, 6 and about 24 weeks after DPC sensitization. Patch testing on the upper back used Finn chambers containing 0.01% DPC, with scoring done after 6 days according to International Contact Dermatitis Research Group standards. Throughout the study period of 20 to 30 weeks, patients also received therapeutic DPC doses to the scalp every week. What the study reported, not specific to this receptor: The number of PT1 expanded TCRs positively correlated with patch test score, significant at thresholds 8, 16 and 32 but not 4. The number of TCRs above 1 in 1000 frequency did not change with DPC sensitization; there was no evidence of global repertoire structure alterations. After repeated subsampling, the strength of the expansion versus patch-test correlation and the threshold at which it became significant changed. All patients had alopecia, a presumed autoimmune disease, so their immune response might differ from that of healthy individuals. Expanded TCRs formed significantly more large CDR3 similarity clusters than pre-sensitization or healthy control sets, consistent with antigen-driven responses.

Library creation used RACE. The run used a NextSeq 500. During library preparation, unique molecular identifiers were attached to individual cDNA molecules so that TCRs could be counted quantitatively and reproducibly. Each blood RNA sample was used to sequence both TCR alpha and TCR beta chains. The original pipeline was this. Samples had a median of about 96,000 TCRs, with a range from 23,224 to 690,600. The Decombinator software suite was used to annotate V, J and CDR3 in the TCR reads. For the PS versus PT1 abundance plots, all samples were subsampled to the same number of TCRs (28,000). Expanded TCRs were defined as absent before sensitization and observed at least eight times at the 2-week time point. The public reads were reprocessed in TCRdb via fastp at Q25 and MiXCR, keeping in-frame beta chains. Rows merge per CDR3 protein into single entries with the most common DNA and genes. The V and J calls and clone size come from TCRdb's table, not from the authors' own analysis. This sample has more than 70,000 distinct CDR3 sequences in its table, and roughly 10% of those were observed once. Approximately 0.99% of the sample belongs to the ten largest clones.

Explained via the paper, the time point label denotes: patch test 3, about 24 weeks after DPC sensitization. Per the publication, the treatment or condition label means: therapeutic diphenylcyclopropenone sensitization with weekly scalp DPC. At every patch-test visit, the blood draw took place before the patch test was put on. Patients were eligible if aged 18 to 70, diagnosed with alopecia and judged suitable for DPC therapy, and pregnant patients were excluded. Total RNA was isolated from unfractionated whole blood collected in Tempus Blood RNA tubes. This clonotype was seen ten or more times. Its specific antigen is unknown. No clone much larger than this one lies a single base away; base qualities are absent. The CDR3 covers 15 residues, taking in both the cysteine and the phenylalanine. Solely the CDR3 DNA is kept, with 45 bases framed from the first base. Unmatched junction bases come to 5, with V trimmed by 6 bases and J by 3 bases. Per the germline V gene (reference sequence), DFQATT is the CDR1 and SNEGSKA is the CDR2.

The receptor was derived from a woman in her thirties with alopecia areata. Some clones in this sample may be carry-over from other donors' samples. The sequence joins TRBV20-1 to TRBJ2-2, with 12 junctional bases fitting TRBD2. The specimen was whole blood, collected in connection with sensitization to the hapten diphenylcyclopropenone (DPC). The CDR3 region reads CSARLAGVDTGELFF. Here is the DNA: TGCAGTGCCCGACTAGCGGGAGTAGACACCGGGGAGCTGTTTTTT.